A single TCR beta chain is shown here with its context. Its antigen is unknown. Nothing much larger sits one base from this clone, and base qualities are not available. Spanning cysteine to phenylalanine, the CDR3 consists of 13 amino acids. CDR3 DNA only is kept here, 39 bases in frame from base 1. In the germline V gene, CDR1 corresponds to MNHNS and CDR2 to SASEGT. At the junction V is shortened by 3 bases and J by 2 bases, with 8 bases in between. The data were taken from a study of T cell repertoires in cytomegalovirus infection (dated by TCRdb to 2018 to 2020). Background for the entire study: Recently identified HLA-C-restricted CMV epitopes, whose presentation resists viral immunomodulation, were targeted by peptide stimulations together with well-studied HLA-B-restricted epitopes. Because public TCR beta signatures pointed to carriage of CMV infection together with the matching HLA type, the HLA type of each donor mattered for the analysis. The study at large found these results: The ex vivo response was dominated by HLA-C-restricted CMV-specific TCR beta clonotypes, which also provided the single most frequent clonotype in two of eight donors. In both this cohort and an independent roughly 350-donor cohort, the cumulative frequency of public TCR beta family members distinguished carriers of CMV infection plus the relevant HLA type.

TCRdb names Illumina HiSeq 1500 as the instrument used. The public sequencing data were trimmed at Q25 with fastp and processed into clonotypes with MiXCR by TCRdb, which kept only in-frame beta chains. Entries that share a CDR3 protein sequence are merged under the most common genes and DNA. The sample records under 850,000 distinct CDR3 sequences, 30% to 40% of which are singletons. The ten biggest clones cover about 20% of the sample. The treatment or condition label, read with the paper, signifies: in vitro stimulation with specific CMV peptide epitopes to enrich CMV-specific T cells. This material consisted of cultured PBMCs, taken from culture after CMV antigen stimulation. This TCR derives from a human donor in good health (CMV status not recorded). Some clones in this sample may be carry-over from other donors' samples. The chain employs TRBV6-1 and TRBJ2-7; the D region is possibly TRBD1 or TRBD2, each matching across 5 bases. DNA sequence: TGTGCCAGCAGTGAGATGGGGGCCTACGAGCAGTACTTC. It codes for CASSEMGAYEQYF.